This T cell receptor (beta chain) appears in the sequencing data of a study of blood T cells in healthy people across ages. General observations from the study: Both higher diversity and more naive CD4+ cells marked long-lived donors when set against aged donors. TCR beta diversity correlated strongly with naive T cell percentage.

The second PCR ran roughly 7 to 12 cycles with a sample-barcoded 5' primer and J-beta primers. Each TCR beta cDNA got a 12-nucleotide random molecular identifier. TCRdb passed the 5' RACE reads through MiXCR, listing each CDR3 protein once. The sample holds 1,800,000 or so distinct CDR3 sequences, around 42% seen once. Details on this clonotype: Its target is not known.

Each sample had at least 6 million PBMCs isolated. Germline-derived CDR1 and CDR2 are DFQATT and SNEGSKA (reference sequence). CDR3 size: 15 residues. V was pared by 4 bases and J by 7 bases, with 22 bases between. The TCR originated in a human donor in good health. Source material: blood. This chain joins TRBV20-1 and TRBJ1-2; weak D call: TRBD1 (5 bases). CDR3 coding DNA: TGCAGTGCTAACCCCACCTCGGCGGGGGGTAGTGGCTACACCTTC. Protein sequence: CSANPTSAGGSGYTF.